These 8 T cell receptor beta chains share one sample of origin, sequenced in a study of shared clonotypes between healthy human individuals. TCRdb's table, derived via immunoSEQ multiplex PCR, lists solely in-frame clones and lacks some. This table has 550,000 to 800,000 clones, roughly 88% appearing once. Sequencing used memory CD8+ T cells from PBMCs. Stated subset: CD45RO+ cells pooled with CCR7-negative TemRA cells. These receptors all come from a young man in good health. Some clones in this sample may be carry-over from other donors' samples.

This clone has more than one count but fewer than ten. The chain combines TRBV7-3 with TRBJ2-2; 9 bases align to TRBD2. Germline assignment: CDR1 SGHTA and CDR2 FQGTGA. The CDR3 loop spans 18 amino acids. V was clipped by 1 base and J by 3 bases; unmatched bases: 9. CDR3 DNA: TGTGCCAGCAGCTTAAATTCGGGGCTAGCGGGACACACCGGGGAGCTGTTTTTT. It yields the protein CASSLNSGLAGHTGELFF.

The rearrangement links TRBV27 to TRBJ1-5, with D possibly being TRBD1 (5 bases). Germline CDR1 reads MNHEY; CDR2 reads SMNVEV (reference sequence). The CDR3 loop spans 14 amino acids. V shed 3 bases and J shed 8 bases, with 14 bases lying between them. The CDR3: CASSFEGPPEPQHF. The CDR3 DNA follows: TGTGCCAGCAGTTTTGAGGGACCCCCAGAGCCCCAGCATTTT.

The chain combines TRBV6-5 with TRBJ2-1; D is undetermined. The CDR3 extends over 13 amino acids. V shed 0 bases and J shed 3 bases, with 3 bases lying between them. CDR1 MNHEY and CDR2 SVGAGI come from the germline V gene. The CDR3 nucleotides read TGTGCCAGCAGTTACTCCCGCTACAATGAGCAGTTCTTC. It translates to CASSYSRYNEQFF.

The chain couples TRBV15 to TRBJ1-2, with D perhaps matching TRBD1 (5 bases). V lost 8 bases and J lost 3, with 19 bases in between. The CDR3 has 15 amino acids. In germline, CDR1 is LNHNV, CDR2 YYDKDF (reference sequence). CDR3 residues: CATQSRGVLDYGYTF. As DNA, the CDR3 is TGTGCCACCCAATCCCGGGGGGTATTGGACTATGGCTACACCTTC.

The chain couples TRBV15 to TRBJ2-1; 9 nucleotides match TRBD2. The germline V gene encodes CDR1 LNHNV and CDR2 YYDKDF (reference sequence). With V trimmed by 0 bases and J by 2 bases, 2 bases remained unmatched. The CDR3 contains 16 residues. In DNA, the CDR3 is TGTGCCACCAGCAGAGATAGCGGGAGCACCTACAATGAGCAGTTCTTC. Translated, it gives CATSRDSGSTYNEQFF.

The V call is TRBV9, the J call TRBJ2-6; D might be TRBD1 (6 bases). V was shortened by 4 bases and J by 0 bases, with 17 bases between the two germline ends. There are 18 residues in the CDR3. Germline V gene lookup returns CDR1 SGDLS and CDR2 YYNGEE. The CDR3 is CASSLTTGIHSGANVLTF. Here the CDR3 DNA reads TGTGCCAGCAGCCTTACCACAGGGATTCACTCTGGGGCCAACGTCCTGACTTTC.

For the CDR3, the DNA is TGTGCCAGCAGTTTAAGGGGGGAGAAAGAGACCCAGTACTTC. It is translated as CASSLRGEKETQYF. The V and J genes are TRBV27 and TRBJ2-5; D may match TRBD1 or TRBD2 (6 bases each). CDR3 size: 14 residues. Trimming pared 2 bases from V and 3 bases from J, leaving 10 bases between. Germline V CDR1 and CDR2: MNHEY, SMNVEV (reference sequence).

The chain combines TRBV6-5 with TRBJ2-7; perhaps TRBD2 as D (6 bases). V gave up 6 bases and J gave up 2 bases, with 17 bases separating them. The CDR3 covers 15 residues. Germline CDR1 is MNHEY and CDR2 is SVGAGI. The CDR3 loop reads CASSLGLAVTYEQYF. CDR3 nucleotide sequence: TGTGCCAGCAGCCTGGGACTGGCGGTAACCTACGAGCAGTACTTC.